Included here is one TCR beta chain sequence, with context. Its antigen is as yet unknown. The sample belongs to a study of cytomegalovirus exposure and HLA in healthy donors. Study in general: Ancestry clustering placed about 80% of several hundred genotyped donors in the Caucasian-associated cluster. Study-level findings and limits: Apparent HLA restriction characterized most CMV-associated TCR beta chains in a later analysis. Most TCR sequences showed up rarely, but some public TCRs showed up in many donors. Later examination showed HLA-associated TCR beta chains had greater clonal expansion than equally common others.

Vbeta (60) and Jbeta (13) primers were used in the PCR. This table comes from immunoSEQ multiplex PCR, and its TCRdb copy is limited to in-frame clones, with some not included. Of 64,000 or so clones listed, about two thirds are singletons. This CDR3 has 14 amino acids. Trimming removed 0 bases at V and 6 bases at J, with 12 bases between. Germline CDR1 and CDR2: SEHNR and FQNEAQ (reference sequence). The chain employs TRBV7-9 and TRBJ2-7; unclear D gene. The receptor's source is a woman aged 45-60 years in good health and CMV-seropositive. Specimen: PBMCs. The CDR3 loop reads CASSLASKPVEQYF. The CDR3 region has the DNA TGTGCCAGCAGCTTAGCTTCCAAACCGGTCGAGCAGTACTTC.